One TCR beta chain is described in this entry. The data belong to a study of response to subunit inactivated influenza vaccine. Germline CDR1 reads MDHEN; CDR2 reads SYDVKM. The V end lost 3 bases, the J end lost 5 bases, and 6 bases lay between the germline ends. This CDR3 is built from 12 residues. TCRdb itself ran the RT-PCR reads through MiXCR, one entry per CDR3 protein. The data hold approximately 500,000 distinct CDR3 sequences, with under 30% observed a single time. These data also featured in a second study, about T cells expressing NK-cell markers. That source notes: Libraries used 5'RACE template switching adding universal primer site and UMIs. There remained a lack of clarity about HCMV specificity of expanded NKG2C+ T cell clones.

This chain uses TRBV28 with TRBJ2-3; D is unclear. The material was CD4+ T cells sorted from PBMCs, obtained roughly 13 days after vaccination. This receptor was obtained from a man over 45 who received an inactivated influenza vaccine. CDR3: CASSFLVDTQYF. The CDR3 DNA follows: TGTGCCAGCAGTTTCTTGGTAGATACGCAGTATTTT.